This is a list of T cell receptor beta chains from one sample in a study of regulatory T cells in long-lasting Graves disease. TCRdb called the multiplex PCR reads again in MiXCR, with one record for every CDR3 protein. The sample lists roughly 380,000 distinct CDR3 sequences; roughly 17% were seen once. These data also formed part of another study, on T cells in Graves' hyperthyroidism and ophthalmopathy.

Here the sequenced sample was peripheral blood mononuclear cells (PBMCs), taken at new diagnosis, from a patient treated with antithyroid drugs. The receptors stem from a man aged 35-49 years with Graves disease. Both conserved end residues are part of each CDR3. D genes are given only for firm matches. Not every row has a clone size; where given, it reads once, few, many or a size class.

TRBV10-3	TRBJ2-3	many	TRBD1	CAISESGQGSDTQYF	TGTGCCATCAGTGAGTCGGGACAGGGGTCAGATACGCAGTATTTT
TRBV7-6	TRBJ2-3	NA	TRBD2	CASSPPAGGPTDTQYF	TGTGCCAGCAGCCCACCAGCGGGGGGGCCGACAGATACGCAGTATTTT
TRBV6-1	TRBJ1-1	many	NA	CASSWMNTEAFF	TGTGCCAGCAGCTGGATGAACACTGAAGCTTTCTTT
TRBV7-9	TRBJ2-2	few	NA	CASSLGGATGELFF	TGTGCCAGCAGCTTAGGGGGAGCTACCGGGGAGCTGTTTTTT
TRBV5-1	TRBJ2-7	NA	NA	CASSTGTVDLYEQYF	TGCGCCAGCAGCACCGGGACGGTGGACCTCTACGAGCAGTACTTC
TRBV28	TRBJ1-5	many	NA	CASSPPGQFPQHF	TGTGCCAGCAGTCCGCCTGGACAGTTCCCCCAGCATTTT
TRBV2	TRBJ2-1	many	NA	CASRRTVYNEQFF	TGTGCCAGCAGGAGGACAGTCTACAATGAGCAGTTCTTC
TRBV7-9	TRBJ2-7	NA	TRBD2	CASSSTSGDPFSYEQYF	TGTGCCAGCAGCTCCACTAGCGGGGATCCCTTCTCCTACGAGCAGTACTTC
TRBV28	TRBJ2-3	many	NA	CASRAAGTATNTQYF	TGTGCCAGCAGGGCCGCGGGGACAGCCACCAATACGCAGTATTTT
TRBV10-1	TRBJ2-2	few	NA	CASSDSAVGTGELFF	TGCGCCAGCAGTGATTCCGCAGTCGGCACCGGGGAGCTGTTTTTT
TRBV7-9	TRBJ2-1	many	TRBD1	CASSDRDRDYNEQFF	TGTGCCAGCAGCGACCGGGACAGGGACTACAATGAGCAGTTCTTC
TRBV19	TRBJ1-2	few	TRBD1	CASSTGTGRLYGYTF	TGTGCCAGTAGTACTGGGACAGGGAGACTCTATGGCTACACCTTC
TRBV9	TRBJ2-4	NA	NA	CASSQDLRAKNIQYF	TGTGCCAGCAGCCAGGACTTGCGAGCCAAAAACATTCAGTACTTC
TRBV5-1	TRBJ1-3	NA	NA	CASSSPGGAGNTIYF	TGCGCCAGCAGCTCCCCTGGGGGGGCTGGAAACACCATATATTTT
TRBV12-3/TRBV12-4	TRBJ2-1	many	NA	CASSLTPLGFSPSYNEQFF	TGTGCCAGCAGTTTAACCCCTCTGGGATTTTCGCCGTCCTACAATGAGCAGTTCTTC
TRBV4-1	TRBJ2-7	NA	NA	CASSQETAAYEQYF	TGCGCCAGCAGCCAAGAAACAGCAGCCTACGAGCAGTACTTC
TRBV2	TRBJ2-2	many	TRBD2	CASRTSGTNTGELFF	TGTGCCAGCAGGACTAGCGGAACGAACACCGGGGAGCTGTTTTTT
TRBV27	TRBJ2-1	many	NA	CASTSLGGVGNEQFF	TGTGCCAGCACCTCGTTAGGGGGGGTAGGCAATGAGCAGTTCTTC
TRBV6-1	TRBJ1-5	NA	TRBD1	CATQLGTGPNQPQHF	TGTGCCACTCAACTCGGGACAGGACCTAATCAGCCCCAGCATTTT
TRBV6-2/TRBV6-3	TRBJ1-1	few	TRBD1	CASRRDRGRGNTEALF	TGTGCCAGCAGGAGGGACAGGGGGCGAGGGAACACTGAAGCTCTCTTT
TRBV7-3	TRBJ2-1	many	NA	CASSRGTGYNEQFF	TGTGCCAGCAGCCGAGGGACTGGCTACAATGAGCAGTTCTTC
TRBV7-9	TRBJ2-2	many	NA	CASSFGDRTGELFF	TGTGCCAGCAGCTTTGGTGACAGAACCGGGGAGCTGTTTTTT
TRBV20-1	TRBJ1-4	many	TRBD1	CSASETGGSEKLFF	TGCAGTGCTAGTGAGACAGGGGGTAGTGAAAAACTGTTTTTT
TRBV18	TRBJ2-3	few	TRBD2	CASSPRTSGAADTQYF	TGTGCCAGCTCTCCCAGGACTAGCGGGGCGGCAGATACGCAGTATTTT
TRBV5-1	TRBJ2-3	many	NA	CASSLEGRMGTDTQYF	TGCGCCAGCAGCTTGGAGGGCAGAATGGGCACAGATACGCAGTATTTT